This T cell receptor beta chain was sequenced in a study of Graves' ophthalmopathy and Graves' hyperthyroidism (dated by TCRdb to between 2018 and 2020). For context, the study as a whole: Peripheral blood was collected at initial diagnosis, before any treatment. An independent validation cohort was composed of 18 to 20 hyperthyroidism patients and more than 15 patients who later progressed from hyperthyroidism to ophthalmopathy. In several hyperthyroidism patients, the T-cell repertoires found in thyroid tissue were compared with those found in blood. To explore V-J signatures distinguishing ophthalmopathy from hyperthyroidism, a discovery set of approximately 100 patients (roughly 42 ophthalmopathy, roughly 56 stable hyperthyroidism) was enrolled. Once sampling was done, hyperthyroidism patients were given methimazole at a starting dose of 30 mg daily, while ophthalmopathy patients were given high-dose intravenous methylprednisolone. The study used signatures of the TCR beta repertoire to tell Graves' ophthalmopathy apart from Graves' hyperthyroidism and to predict which patients would progress to ophthalmopathy. In total, some 140 blood samples were TCR-sequenced: 40 to 45 ophthalmopathy, roughly 77 hyperthyroidism and around 17 hyperthyroidism-to-ophthalmopathy patients.

The germline V gene specifies SGHNT as CDR1 and YENEEA as CDR2. V is reduced by 7 bases and J by 6 bases, leaving a spacing of 9 bases between them. The CDR3 covers 12 residues, taking in both the cysteine and the phenylalanine. Here the CDR3 DNA is all that survives: 36 bases in frame from base 1. The ophthalmopathy patients had moderately to severely active disease, with a Clinical Activity Score of 3 or higher, a NOSPECS grade of 4 or higher, and a disease duration of less than 3 months. Patients were excluded if they had other autoimmune diseases, uncontrolled infections, pregnancy or lactation. Diagnosis was based on clinical symptoms, serum thyroxine, TRAb, thyroid ultrasound and orbital computed tomography. Using Ficoll-Paque density gradient centrifugation, PBMCs were isolated from roughly 9.2 ml of fresh peripheral blood. Total RNA was extracted with Trizol reagent and quality-checked on an Agilent 2100 Bioanalyzer.

Overall study results and their limits: In validation, the model predicted ophthalmopathy progression with about 71% sensitivity and roughly 72% specificity; 12 predicted patients were CT-confirmed with GO in a median of about 6.1 months. The 13-signature model separated ophthalmopathy from stable hyperthyroidism with 85% to 90% sensitivity and about 84% specificity in cross-validation, and 80%/75% in the test set. Most expanded thyroid clonotypes with frequency above 0.001 were also detected in blood, suggesting blood repertoires may reflect the thyroid immune response. Sample size was not predetermined statistically, and investigators were not blinded to group allocation.

Only a few counts were recorded for this clonotype. There is no known antigen for this receptor. The record has no base qualities; no much larger clone is one base away. For repertoire sequencing, the TCR beta CDR3 regions were amplified from RNA transcripts. A first-round RT-PCR used HTBI primers with the Qiagen OneStep RT-PCR kit, followed by a second-round multiplex PCR, size selection and purification. Libraries were sequenced paired-end with 100 bp reads on an Illumina HiSeq2000. Processing in the source paper ran as follows. Reads were processed with SOAPnuke, discarding reads with adapters, uncalled bases, mean Phred below 15, or no exact constant-primer or identifier match. COPE v1.2.5 was used to merge high-quality paired reads. Unique nucleotide sequences were defined as clonotypes and aligned to IMGT TRB V, D and J references using MiTCR v1.1. The analysis was limited to V-J combinations with a frequency above 0.0001, which together covered just over 98% of the repertoires. For each V-J combination, a TCR clonal expansion and chaos score was defined as the ratio of F50 clonal expansion to chaos observed in the TCRdist matrix. Features were reduced by Welch's t-statistics and random forest to about a dozen V-J combinations, which fed a naive Bayes classifier. Thyroid-blood repertoire similarity was quantified with the Morisita-Horn index. TCRdb trimmed public reads at Q25 via fastp, called clones via MiXCR and kept in-frame beta chains. Each entry is one CDR3 protein sequence, shown with its most common DNA and genes. TCRdb's processing, not the study's, gives the V and J calls here. The sample yields about 640,000 distinct CDR3 sequences; about 38% were counted once. More than 3% of the sample is taken by the ten largest.

This chain is built from TRBV11-3 and TRBJ2-2; matching of 6 bases hints at TRBD1 as the D gene. The specimen sequenced was peripheral blood. This receptor was identified in an adult man with Graves' ophthalmopathy. The sequence in DNA is TGTGCCAGCATAACAGGGTCCGGGGAGCTGTTTTTT. It specifies CASITGSGELFF.